This is a list of T cell receptor beta chains from one sample in a study of brain T cells in children with intractable seizures. Produced via immunoSEQ multiplex PCR; TCRdb's table is partial and in-frame only. The profile covers 340,000 or so clones, with over 90% appearing a single time and 5.7% taken by the ten largest. This specimen was peripheral blood, taken more than 4 months after surgery. The receptors originated from a boy less than two years old with tuberous sclerosis and intractable seizures. Both conserved end residues are part of each CDR3. A row's size may be missing; if present it is once, few, many or a size class.

v_call,j_call,clone_size,cdr3_aa
TRBV7-9,TRBJ1-4,-,CASSRPHRRNEKLFF
TRBV28,TRBJ2-1,-,CASLPGGETYNEQFF
TRBV12-3/TRBV12-4,TRBJ1-5,-,CASSFTANQPQHF
TRBV19,TRBJ2-1,-,CASSSTHSGDSYNEQFF
TRBV20-1,TRBJ1-3,-,CSAADGNTIYF
TRBV27,TRBJ2-1,few,CASRSRTSGNPSSYNEQFF
TRBV5-4,TRBJ1-1,-,CASSFGTDFEAFF
TRBV5-1,TRBJ2-7,-,CASSPMQGVYEQYF
TRBV11-3,TRBJ1-2,-,CASSLVFQGEEYGYTF
TRBV10-3,TRBJ2-5,-,CAISETLAGGGQETQYF
TRBV11-3,TRBJ2-5,few,CASSSGTSGLQETQYF
TRBV29-1,TRBJ1-2,-,CSVAGGQVRGYTF
TRBV27,TRBJ1-1,few,CASSLERGLGEAFF
TRBV9,TRBJ2-3,-,CASSQREGGDTQYF
TRBV5-5,TRBJ1-2,-,CASTRQGVGYGYTF
TRBV6-5,TRBJ2-7,-,CASSLDRPGPYEQYF
TRBV11-3,TRBJ2-3,once,CASSFREGTDTQYF
TRBV27,TRBJ1-6,-,CASSPTGTKFNSPLHF
TRBV6-1,TRBJ1-4,-,CASSETLRTGKGEKLFF
TRBV29-1,TRBJ1-2,-,CSVEGQGDAPSYGYTF
TRBV12-3/TRBV12-4,TRBJ2-2,few,CASSQFNTGELFF
TRBV6-5,TRBJ2-7,-,CASRFASGEQYF
TRBV6-5,TRBJ2-3,-,CASSDRERSTDTQYF
TRBV2,TRBJ2-6,-,CASSVVGSGANVLTF
TRBV19,TRBJ2-2,-,CASSRPGLGNTGELFF
TRBV3-1/TRBV3-2,TRBJ2-6,-,CASSRVGSGANVLTF
TRBV7-2,TRBJ2-7,once,CASSFSGKSYEQYF
TRBV18,TRBJ2-1,-,CASSRGNNEQFF
TRBV27,TRBJ2-3,-,CASSSLVVAGVRTDTQYF
TRBV11-2,TRBJ2-3,-,CASSLVVAGRADTQYF
TRBV6-5,TRBJ1-5,-,CASSLTGTQPQHF